This TCR beta chain originates from a study of blood T cells in healthy people across ages. Overall study: Researchers report that template switching captured about one barcoded beta molecule per two T cells. Points from the study as a whole: More naive CD4+ cells and higher diversity were found in long-lived than in aged donors.

The germline gives CDR1 SGHAT, CDR2 FQNNGV. The CDR3 is 14 residues long. The V and J ends lost 5 bases and 2 bases respectively, with 11 bases between them. No fewer than 6 million PBMCs went into each sample. In its sample, this clonotype was seen a few times. Antigen: not known. It was with a sample-barcoded 5' primer and a J-beta primer mix that a second PCR of roughly 7 to 12 cycles was run. Samples each returned at least 3 million CDR3-containing paired-end reads. TCRdb fed the 5' RACE reads into MiXCR, producing one record per CDR3 protein. Among 780,000 or so distinct CDR3 sequences, roughly three fifths were seen once, and the ten largest hold roughly 25%.

Input material: blood. The rearrangement joins TRBV11-2 to TRBJ2-3; D gene uncertain. The receptor was isolated from a man in his forties in good health. The CDR3, as DNA: TGTGCCAGCAGCGTCCTAGGGCTCACAGATACGCAGTATTTT. Amino acids: CASSVLGLTDTQYF.